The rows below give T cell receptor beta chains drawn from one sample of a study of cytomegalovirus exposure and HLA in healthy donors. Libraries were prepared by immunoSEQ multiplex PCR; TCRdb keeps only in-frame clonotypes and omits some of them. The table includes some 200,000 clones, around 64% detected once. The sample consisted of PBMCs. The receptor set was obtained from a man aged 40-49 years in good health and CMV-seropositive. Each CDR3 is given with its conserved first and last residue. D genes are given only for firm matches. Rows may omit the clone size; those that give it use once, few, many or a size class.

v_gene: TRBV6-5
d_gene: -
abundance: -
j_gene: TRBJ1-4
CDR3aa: CASSVGGIGGEKLFF
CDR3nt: TGTGCCAGCAGTGTTGGGGGCATAGGGGGTGAAAAACTGTTTTTT

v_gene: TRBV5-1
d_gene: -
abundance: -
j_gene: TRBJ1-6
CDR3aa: CASSLGQGPNSPLHF
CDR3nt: TGCGCCAGCAGCTTGGGGCAGGGGCCAAATTCACCCCTCCACTTT

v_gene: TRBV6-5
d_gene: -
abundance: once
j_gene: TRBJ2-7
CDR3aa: CASSWGRYYEQYF
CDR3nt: TGTGCCAGCAGCTGGGGGAGGTACTACGAGCAGTACTTC

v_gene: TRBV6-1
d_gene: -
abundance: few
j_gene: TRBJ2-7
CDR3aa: CASGEFLPAYEQYF
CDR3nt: TGTGCCAGCGGAGAATTCCTTCCTGCCTACGAGCAGTACTTC

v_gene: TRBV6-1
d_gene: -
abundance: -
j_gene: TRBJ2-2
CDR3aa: CASDRDTGELFF
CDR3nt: TGTGCCAGCGACCGGGACACCGGAGAGCTGTTTTTT

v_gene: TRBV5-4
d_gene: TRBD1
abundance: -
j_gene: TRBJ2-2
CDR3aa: CASSATGPTNTGELFF
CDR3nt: TGTGCCAGCAGCGCGACAGGGCCTACGAACACCGGGGAGCTGTTTTTT

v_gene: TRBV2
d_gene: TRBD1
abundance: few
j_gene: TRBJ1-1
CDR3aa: CASYLTGGSEAFF
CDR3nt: TGTGCCAGCTATCTGACAGGGGGCTCTGAAGCTTTCTTT

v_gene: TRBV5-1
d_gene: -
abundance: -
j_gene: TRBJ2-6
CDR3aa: CASSLTQASGANVLTF
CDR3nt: TGCGCCAGCAGCTTAACTCAGGCCTCTGGGGCCAACGTCCTGACTTTC

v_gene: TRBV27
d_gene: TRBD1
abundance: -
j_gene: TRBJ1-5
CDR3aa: CASSLDRGGQPQHF
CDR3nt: TGTGCCAGCAGTCTAGACAGGGGCGGGCAGCCCCAGCATTTT

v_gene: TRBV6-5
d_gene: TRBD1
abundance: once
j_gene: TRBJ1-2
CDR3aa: CASSWDRTGGYTF
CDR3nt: TGTGCCAGCAGTTGGGACAGAACGGGAGGCTACACCTTC

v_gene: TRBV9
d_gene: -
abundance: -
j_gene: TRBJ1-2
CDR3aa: CASSVPGHTYGYTF
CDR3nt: TGTGCCAGCAGCGTACCGGGACATACCTATGGCTACACCTTC

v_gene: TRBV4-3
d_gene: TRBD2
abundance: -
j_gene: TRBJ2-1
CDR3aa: CASSQPGLVNNEQFF
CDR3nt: TGCGCCAGCAGCCAACCGGGACTAGTAAACAATGAGCAGTTCTTC

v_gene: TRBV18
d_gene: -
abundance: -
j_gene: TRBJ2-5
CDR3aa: CASSPKISGLGETQYF
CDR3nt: TGTGCCAGCTCACCAAAAATTTCGGGATTGGGGGAGACCCAGTACTTC

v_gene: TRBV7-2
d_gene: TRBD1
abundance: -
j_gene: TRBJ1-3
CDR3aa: CASSLRTGGNTIYF
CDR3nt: TGTGCCAGCAGCTTAAGGACAGGAGGAAACACCATATATTTT

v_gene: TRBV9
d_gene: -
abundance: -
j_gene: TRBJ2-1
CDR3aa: CASSVAGGESYNEQFF
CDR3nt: TGTGCCAGCAGCGTAGCTGGAGGGGAATCCTACAATGAGCAGTTCTTC

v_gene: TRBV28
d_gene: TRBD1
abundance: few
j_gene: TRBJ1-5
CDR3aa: CASSPPQGMGNQPQHF
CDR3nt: TGTGCCAGCAGTCCCCCACAGGGGATGGGCAATCAGCCCCAGCATTTT

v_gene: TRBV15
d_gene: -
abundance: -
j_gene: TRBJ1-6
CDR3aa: CATSRDQGDGDSPLHF
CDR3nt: TGTGCCACCAGCAGAGATCAAGGGGATGGCGATTCACCCCTCCACTTT

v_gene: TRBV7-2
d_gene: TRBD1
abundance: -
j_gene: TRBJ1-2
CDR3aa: CASSLDRGGYTF
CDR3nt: TGTGCCAGCAGCTTAGACAGGGGTGGCTACACCTTC

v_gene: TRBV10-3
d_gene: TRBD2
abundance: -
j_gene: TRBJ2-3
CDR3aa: CAISEVASGGAKDTQYF
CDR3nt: TGTGCCATCAGTGAGGTGGCTAGCGGGGGGGCTAAAGATACGCAGTATTTT

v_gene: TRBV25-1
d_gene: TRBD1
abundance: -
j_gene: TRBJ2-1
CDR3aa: CASSRDRDNEQFF
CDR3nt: TGTGCCAGCAGCAGGGACAGGGACAATGAGCAGTTCTTC

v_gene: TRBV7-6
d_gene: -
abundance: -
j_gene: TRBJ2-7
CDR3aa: CASSPQGGYEQYF
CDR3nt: TGTGCCAGCAGCCCTCAGGGAGGCTACGAGCAGTACTTC

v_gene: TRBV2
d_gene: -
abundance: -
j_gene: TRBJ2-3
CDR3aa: CARARAYTDTQYF
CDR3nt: TGTGCCAGAGCCAGGGCTTACACAGATACGCAGTATTTT

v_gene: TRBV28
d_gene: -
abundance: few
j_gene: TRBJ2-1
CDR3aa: CASSLGGINSYNEQFF
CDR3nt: TGTGCCAGCAGTTTAGGAGGAATCAACTCCTACAATGAGCAGTTCTTC

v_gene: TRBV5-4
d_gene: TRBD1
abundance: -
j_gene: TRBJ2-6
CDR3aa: CASSFGQGSGANVLTF
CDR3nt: TGTGCCAGCAGCTTCGGACAGGGGTCTGGGGCCAACGTCCTGACTTTC

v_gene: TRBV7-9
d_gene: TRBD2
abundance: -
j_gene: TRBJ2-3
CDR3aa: CSSSTQQTSGGSTDTQYF
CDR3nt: TGTTCCAGCAGCACTCAACAGACTAGCGGGGGGTCCACAGATACGCAGTATTTT

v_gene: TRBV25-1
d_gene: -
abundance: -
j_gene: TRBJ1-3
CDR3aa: CASSASGGAFGNTIYF
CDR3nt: TGTGCCAGCAGTGCCTCTGGGGGCGCCTTTGGAAACACCATATATTTT